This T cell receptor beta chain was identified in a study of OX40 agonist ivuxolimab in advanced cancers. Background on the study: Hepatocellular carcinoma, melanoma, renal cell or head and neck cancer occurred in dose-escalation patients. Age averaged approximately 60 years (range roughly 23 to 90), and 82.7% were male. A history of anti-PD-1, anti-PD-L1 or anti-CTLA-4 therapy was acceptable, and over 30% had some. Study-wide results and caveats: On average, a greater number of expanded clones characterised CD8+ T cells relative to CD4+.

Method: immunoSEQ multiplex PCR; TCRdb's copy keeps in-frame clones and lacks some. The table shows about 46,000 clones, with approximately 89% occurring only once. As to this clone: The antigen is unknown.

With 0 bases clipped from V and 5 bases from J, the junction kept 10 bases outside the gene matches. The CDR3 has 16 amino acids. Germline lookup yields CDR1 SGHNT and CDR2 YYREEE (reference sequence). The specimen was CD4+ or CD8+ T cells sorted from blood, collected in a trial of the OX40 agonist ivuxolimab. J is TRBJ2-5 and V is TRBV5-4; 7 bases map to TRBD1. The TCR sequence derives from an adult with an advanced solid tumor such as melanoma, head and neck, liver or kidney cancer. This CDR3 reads CASSLEVGGDRETQYF. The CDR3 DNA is TGTGCCAGCAGCTTGGAGGTAGGGGGCGATCGGGAGACCCAGTACTTC.